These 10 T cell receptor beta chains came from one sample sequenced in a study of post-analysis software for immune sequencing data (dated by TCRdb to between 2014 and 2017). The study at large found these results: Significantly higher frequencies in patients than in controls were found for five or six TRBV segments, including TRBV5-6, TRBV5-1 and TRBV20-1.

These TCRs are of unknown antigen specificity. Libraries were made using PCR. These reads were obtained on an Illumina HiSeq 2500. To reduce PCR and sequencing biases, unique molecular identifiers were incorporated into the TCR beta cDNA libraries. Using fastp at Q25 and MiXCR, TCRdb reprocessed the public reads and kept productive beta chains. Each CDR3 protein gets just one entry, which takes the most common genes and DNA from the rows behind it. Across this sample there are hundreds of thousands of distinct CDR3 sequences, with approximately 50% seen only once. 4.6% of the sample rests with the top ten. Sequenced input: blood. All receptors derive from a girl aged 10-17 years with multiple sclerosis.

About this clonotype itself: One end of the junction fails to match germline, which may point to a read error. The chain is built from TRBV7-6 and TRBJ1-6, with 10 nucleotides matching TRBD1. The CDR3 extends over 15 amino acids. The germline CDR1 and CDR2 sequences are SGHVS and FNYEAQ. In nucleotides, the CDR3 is TGTGTCAGCAGCTTAGGGGGACAGGGGTATTCACCCCTCCACTTT. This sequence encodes CVSSLGGQGYSPLHF.

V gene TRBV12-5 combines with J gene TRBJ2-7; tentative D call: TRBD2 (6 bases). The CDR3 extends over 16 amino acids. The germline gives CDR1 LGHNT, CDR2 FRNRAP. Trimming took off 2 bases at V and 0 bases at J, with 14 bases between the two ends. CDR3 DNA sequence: TGTGCTAGTGGTTTGCAGGTAGCGGTAAGCTCCTACGAGCAGTACTTC. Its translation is CASGLQVAVSSYEQYF.

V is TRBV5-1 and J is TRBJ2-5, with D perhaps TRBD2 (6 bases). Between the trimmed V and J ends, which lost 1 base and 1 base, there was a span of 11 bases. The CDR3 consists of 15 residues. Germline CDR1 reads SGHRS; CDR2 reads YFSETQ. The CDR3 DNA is TGCGCCAGCAGCTTGAATCCGGGAGCCCAAGAGACCCAGTACTTC. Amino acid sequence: CASSLNPGAQETQYF.

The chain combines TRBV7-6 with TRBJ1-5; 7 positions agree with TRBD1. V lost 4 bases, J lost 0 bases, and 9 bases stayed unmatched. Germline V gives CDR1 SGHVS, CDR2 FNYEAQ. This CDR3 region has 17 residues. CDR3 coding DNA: TGTGCCAGCAGCTCCCAACCACAGGGGCGTAGCAATCAGCCCCAGCATTTT. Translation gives CASSSQPQGRSNQPQHF.

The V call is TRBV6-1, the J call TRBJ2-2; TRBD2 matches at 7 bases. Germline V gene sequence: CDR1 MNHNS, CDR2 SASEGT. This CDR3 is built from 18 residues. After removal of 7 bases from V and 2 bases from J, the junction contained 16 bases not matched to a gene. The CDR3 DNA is TGTGCCAGCACCTTAGCCCCGCCGGGACTAACTAACACCGGGGAGCTGTTTTTT. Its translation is CASTLAPPGLTNTGELFF.

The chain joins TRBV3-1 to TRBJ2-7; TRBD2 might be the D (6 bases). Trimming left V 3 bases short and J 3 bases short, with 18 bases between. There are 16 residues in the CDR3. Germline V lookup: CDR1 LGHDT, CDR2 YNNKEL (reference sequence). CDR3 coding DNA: TGTGCCAGCAGCCAGGGTACTACCTCGGGGGACTACGAGCAGTACTTC. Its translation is CASSQGTTSGDYEQYF.

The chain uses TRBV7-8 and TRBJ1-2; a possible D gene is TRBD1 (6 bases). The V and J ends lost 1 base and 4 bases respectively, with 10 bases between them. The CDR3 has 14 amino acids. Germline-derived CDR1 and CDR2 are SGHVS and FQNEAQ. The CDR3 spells CASSLEGQTYGYTF. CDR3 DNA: TGTGCCAGCAGCTTAGAAGGACAGACCTATGGCTACACCTTC.

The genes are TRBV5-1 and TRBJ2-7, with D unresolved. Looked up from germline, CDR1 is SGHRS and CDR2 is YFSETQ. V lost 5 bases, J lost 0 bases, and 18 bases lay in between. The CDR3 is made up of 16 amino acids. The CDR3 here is CASRTGGSSSSYEQYF. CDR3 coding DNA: TGCGCCAGCAGAACCGGTGGCAGTTCGAGCTCCTACGAGCAGTACTTC.

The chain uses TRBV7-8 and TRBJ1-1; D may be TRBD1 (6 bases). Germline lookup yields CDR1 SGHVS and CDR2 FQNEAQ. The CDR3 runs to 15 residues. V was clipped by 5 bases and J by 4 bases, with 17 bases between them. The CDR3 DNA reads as TGTGCCAGCAGCGCACAGACAGGATTGTTCACTGAAGCTTTCTTT. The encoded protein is CASSAQTGLFTEAFF.

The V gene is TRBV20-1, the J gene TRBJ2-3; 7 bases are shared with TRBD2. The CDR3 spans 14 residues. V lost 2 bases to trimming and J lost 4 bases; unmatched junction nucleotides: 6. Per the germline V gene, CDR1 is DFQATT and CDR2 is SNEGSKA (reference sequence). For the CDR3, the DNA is TGCAGTGCTAGACGGGGCGGGGGTGCAGATACGCAGTATTTT. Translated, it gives CSARRGGGADTQYF.